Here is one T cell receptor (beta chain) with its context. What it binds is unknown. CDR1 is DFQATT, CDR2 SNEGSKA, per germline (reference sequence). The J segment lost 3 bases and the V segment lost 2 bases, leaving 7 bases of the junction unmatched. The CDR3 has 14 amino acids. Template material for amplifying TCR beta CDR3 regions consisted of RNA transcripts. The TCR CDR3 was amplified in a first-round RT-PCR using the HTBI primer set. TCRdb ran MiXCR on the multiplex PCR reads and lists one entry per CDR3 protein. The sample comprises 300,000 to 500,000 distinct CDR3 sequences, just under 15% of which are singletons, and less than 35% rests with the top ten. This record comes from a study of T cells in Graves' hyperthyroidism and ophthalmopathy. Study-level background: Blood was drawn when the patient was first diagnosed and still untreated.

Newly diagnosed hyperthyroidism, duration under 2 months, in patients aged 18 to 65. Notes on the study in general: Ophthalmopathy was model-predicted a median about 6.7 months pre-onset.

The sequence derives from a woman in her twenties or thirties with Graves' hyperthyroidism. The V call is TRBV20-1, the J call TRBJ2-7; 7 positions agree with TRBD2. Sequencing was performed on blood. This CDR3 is CSARSPSGYYEQYF. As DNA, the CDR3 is TGCAGTGCTAGAAGTCCTAGCGGATACTACGAGCAGTACTTC.